This T cell receptor beta chain is drawn from a study of blood T cell repertoires in COVID-19. Study overall: Samples came from the United States, Italy and Spain, spanning acute and convalescent COVID-19. In each case, the material was cDNA or gDNA derived from T cells, B-cell-depleted T cells, or PBMCs.

Trimming cost V 7 bases and J 0 bases, with 15 bases left between them. The CDR3 length is 16 residues. CDR1 LNHDA and CDR2 SQIVND come from the germline V gene (reference sequence). Data came from immunoSEQ multiplex PCR; TCRdb stores just in-frame clones and leaves some out. The data hold around 190,000 clones, with 65% to 80% observed a single time. The cohort comprised adults aged about 18 to 100 years residing in about 25 US areas. Self-reported history from a screening survey and questionnaire set each donor's cohort. Sample: PBMCs or T cells enriched from blood (not recorded which). The sequence was obtained from a woman aged 45-59 years with acute COVID-19. This chain uses TRBV19 with TRBJ2-2; the D gene is possibly TRBD1 (5 bases). Written as DNA, the CDR3 is TGTGCCAGTAAGGGGTCCCCAAGCCCGAACACCGGGGAGCTGTTTTTT. This codes for CASKGSPSPNTGELFF.